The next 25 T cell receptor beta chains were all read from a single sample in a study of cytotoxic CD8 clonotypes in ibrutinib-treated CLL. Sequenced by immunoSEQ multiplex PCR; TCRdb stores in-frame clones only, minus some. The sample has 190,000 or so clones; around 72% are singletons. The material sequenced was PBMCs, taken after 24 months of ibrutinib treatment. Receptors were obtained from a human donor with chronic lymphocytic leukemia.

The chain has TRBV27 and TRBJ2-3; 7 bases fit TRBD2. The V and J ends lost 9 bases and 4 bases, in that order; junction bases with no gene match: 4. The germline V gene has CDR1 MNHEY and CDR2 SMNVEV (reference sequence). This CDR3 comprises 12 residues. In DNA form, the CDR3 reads TGTGCCAGTGGGAGGGACCCAGATACGCAGTATTTT. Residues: CASGRDPDTQYF.

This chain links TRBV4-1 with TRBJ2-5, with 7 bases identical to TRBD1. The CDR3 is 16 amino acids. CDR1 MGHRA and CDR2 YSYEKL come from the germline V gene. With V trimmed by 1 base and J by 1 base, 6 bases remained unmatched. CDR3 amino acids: CASSQVQRTGQETQYF. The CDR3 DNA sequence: TGCGCCAGCAGCCAAGTCCAGAGGACAGGCCAAGAGACCCAGTACTTC.

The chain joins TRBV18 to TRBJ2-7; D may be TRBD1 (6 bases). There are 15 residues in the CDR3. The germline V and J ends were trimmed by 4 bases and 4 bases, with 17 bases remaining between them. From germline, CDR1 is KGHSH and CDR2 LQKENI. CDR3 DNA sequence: TGTGCCAGCTCACTTACGACAGGAGGCGGGTACGAGCAGTACTTC. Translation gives CASSLTTGGGYEQYF. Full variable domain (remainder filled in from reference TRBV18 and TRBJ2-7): NAGVMQNPRHLVRRRGQEARLRCSPMKGHSHVYWYRQLPEEGLKFMVYLQKENIIDESGMPKERFSAEFPKEGPSILRIQQVVRGDSAAYFCASSLTTGGGYEQYFGPGTRLTVT.

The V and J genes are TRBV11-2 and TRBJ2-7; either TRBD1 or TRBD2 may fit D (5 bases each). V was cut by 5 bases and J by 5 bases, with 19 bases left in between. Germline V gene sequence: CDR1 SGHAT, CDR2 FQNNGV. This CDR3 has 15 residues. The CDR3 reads CASSATGPRSDEQYF. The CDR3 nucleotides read TGTGCCAGCAGCGCGACGGGACCCAGGAGTGACGAGCAGTACTTC. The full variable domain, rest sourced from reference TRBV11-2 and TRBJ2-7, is EAGVAQSPRYKIIEKRQSVAFWCNPISGHATLYWYQQILGQGPKLLIQFQNNGVVDDSQLPKDRFSAERLKGVDSTLKIQPAKLEDSAVYLCASSATGPRSDEQYFGPGTRLTVT.

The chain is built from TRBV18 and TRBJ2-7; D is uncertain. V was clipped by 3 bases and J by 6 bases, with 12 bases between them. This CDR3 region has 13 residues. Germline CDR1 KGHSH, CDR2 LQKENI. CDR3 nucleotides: TGTGCCAGCTCACCCACGGCGGCAAGCGAGCAGTACTTC. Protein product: CASSPTAASEQYF.

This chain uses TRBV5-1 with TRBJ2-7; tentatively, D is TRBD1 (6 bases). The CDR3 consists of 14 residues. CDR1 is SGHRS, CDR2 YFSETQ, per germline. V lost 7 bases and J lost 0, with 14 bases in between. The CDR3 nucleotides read TGCGCCAGCGGCAGACAGGATAGCTCCTACGAGCAGTACTTC. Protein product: CASGRQDSSYEQYF.

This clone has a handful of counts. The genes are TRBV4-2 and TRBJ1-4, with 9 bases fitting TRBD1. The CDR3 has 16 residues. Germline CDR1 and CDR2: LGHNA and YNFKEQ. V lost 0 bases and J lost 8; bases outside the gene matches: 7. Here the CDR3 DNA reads TGTGCCAGCAGCCAAGATGCGGGACAGGGCTACGAAAAACTGTTTTTT. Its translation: CASSQDAGQGYEKLFF.

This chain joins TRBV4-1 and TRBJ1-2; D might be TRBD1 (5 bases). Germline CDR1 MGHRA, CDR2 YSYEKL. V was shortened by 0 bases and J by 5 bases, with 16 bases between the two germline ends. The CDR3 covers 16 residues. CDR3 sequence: CASSQDGEGPGYGYTF. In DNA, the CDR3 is TGCGCCAGCAGCCAAGATGGAGAGGGGCCGGGGTATGGCTACACCTTC.

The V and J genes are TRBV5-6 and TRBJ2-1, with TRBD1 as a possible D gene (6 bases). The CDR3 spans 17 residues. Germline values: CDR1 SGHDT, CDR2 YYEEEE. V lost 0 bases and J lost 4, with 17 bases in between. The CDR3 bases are TGTGCCAGCAGCTTGGAAGGAGAAAAGGGGGAGTACAATGAGCAGTTCTTC. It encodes CASSLEGEKGEYNEQFF. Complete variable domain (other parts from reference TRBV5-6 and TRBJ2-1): DAGVTQSPTHLIKTRGQQVTLRCSPKSGHDTVSWYQQALGQGPQFIFQYYEEEERQRGNFPDRFSGHQFPNYSSELNVNALLLGDSALYLCASSLEGEKGEYNEQFFGPGTRLTVL.

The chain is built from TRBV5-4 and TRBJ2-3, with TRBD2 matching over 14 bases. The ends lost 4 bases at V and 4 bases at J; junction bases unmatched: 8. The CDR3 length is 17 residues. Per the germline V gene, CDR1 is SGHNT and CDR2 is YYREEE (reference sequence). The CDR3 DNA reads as TGTGCCAGCAGCCCGAGACTAGCGGGAGGGCGGGCAGATACGCAGTATTTT. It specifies CASSPRLAGGRADTQYF.

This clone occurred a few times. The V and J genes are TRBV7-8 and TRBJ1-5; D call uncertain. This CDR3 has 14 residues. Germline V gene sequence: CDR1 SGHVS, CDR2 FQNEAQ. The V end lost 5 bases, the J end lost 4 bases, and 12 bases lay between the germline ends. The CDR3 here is CASSEGDINQPQHF. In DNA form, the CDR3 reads TGTGCCAGCAGCGAGGGCGACATAAATCAGCCCCAGCATTTT.

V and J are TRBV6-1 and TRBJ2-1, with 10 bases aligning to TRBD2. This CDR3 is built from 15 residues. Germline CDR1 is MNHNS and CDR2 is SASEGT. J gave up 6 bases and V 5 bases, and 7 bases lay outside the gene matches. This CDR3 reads CASSTLAGIGNEQFF. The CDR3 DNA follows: TGTGCCAGCAGTACACTAGCGGGAATCGGCAATGAGCAGTTCTTC.

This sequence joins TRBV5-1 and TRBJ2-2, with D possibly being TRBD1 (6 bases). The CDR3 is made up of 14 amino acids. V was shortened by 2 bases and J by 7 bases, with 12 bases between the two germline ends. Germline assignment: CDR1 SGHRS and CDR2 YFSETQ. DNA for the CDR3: TGCGCCAGCAGCTTCGGGACAAAGAACGGGGAGCTGTTTTTT. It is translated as CASSFGTKNGELFF.

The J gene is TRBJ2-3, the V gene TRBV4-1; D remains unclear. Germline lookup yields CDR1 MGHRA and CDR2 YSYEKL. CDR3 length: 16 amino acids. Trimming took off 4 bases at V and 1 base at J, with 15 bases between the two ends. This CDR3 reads CASSPDLPGRTDTQYF. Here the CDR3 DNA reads TGCGCCAGCAGCCCGGACCTCCCGGGTCGCACAGATACGCAGTATTTT.

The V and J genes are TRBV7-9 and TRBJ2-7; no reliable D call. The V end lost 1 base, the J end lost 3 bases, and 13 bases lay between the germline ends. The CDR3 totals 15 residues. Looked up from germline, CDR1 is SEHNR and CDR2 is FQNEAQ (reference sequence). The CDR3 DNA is TGTGCCAGCAGCTTAGACGCGAGGTTTTTCTACGAGCAGTACTTC. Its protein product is CASSLDARFFYEQYF.

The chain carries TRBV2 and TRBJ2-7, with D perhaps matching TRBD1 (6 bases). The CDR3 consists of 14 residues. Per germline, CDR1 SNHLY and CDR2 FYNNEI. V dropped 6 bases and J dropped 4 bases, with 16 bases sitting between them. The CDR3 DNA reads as TGTGCCAGCAGAACCGGGACAACCGTTTACGAGCAGTACTTC. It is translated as CASRTGTTVYEQYF. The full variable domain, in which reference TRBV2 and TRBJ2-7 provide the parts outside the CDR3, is EPEVTQTPSHQVTQMGQEVILRCVPISNHLYFYWYRQILGQKVEFLVSFYNNEISEKSEIFDDQFSVERPDGSNFTLKIRSTKLEDSAMYFCASRTGTTVYEQYFGPGTRLTVT.

CDR3 nucleotides: TGCGCCAGCAGCTTGGGTACAGGGGGCAACTACGAGCAGTACTTC. Amino acids: CASSLGTGGNYEQYF. The rearrangement joins TRBV5-1 to TRBJ2-7; 9 bases are shared with TRBD1. CDR3 size: 15 residues. The germline gives CDR1 SGHRS, CDR2 YFSETQ. The V and J ends lost 0 bases and 3 bases, in that order; junction bases with no gene match: 4.

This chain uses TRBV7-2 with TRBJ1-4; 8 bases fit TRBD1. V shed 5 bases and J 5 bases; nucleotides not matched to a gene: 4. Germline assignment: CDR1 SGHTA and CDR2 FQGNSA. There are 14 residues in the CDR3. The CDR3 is CASSEGQANEKLFF. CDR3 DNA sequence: TGTGCCAGCAGCGAGGGACAGGCAAATGAAAAACTGTTTTTT.

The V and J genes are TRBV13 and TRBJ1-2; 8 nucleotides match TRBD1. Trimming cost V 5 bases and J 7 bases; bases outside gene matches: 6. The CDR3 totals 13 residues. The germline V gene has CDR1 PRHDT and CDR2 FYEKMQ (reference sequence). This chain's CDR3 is CASSRGQVRGYTF. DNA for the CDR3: TGTGCCAGCAGCAGGGGACAGGTTCGTGGCTACACCTTC.

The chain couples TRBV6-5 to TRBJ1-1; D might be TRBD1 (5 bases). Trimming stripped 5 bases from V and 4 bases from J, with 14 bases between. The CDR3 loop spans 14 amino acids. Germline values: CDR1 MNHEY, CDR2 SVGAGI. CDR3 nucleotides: TGTGCCAGCAGTACTGGACACCTCGGCACTGAAGCTTTCTTT. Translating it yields CASSTGHLGTEAFF.

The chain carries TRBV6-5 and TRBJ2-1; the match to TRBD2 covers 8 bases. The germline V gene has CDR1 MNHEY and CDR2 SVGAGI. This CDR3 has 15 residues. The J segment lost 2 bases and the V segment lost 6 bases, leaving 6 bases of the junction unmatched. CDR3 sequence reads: CASRAAGVAYNEQFF. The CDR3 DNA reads TGTGCCAGCAGGGCAGCGGGAGTAGCCTACAATGAGCAGTTCTTC.

This chain's CDR3 is CASSPLSGDEQYF. In DNA form, the CDR3 reads TGTGCCAGCTCACCATTGTCGGGAGACGAGCAGTACTTC. The J gene is TRBJ2-7, the V gene TRBV18, with D possibly TRBD2 on 6 matching bases. CDR3 length: 13 residues. V lost 2 bases, J lost 5 bases, and 10 bases lay in between. The germline CDR1 and CDR2 sequences are KGHSH and LQKENI.

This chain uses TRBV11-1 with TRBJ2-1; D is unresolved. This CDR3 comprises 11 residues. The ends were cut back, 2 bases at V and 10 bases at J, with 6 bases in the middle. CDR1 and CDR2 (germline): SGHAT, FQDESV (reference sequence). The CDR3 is CASSLRGEQFF. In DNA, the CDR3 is TGTGCCAGCAGCTTACGAGGAGAGCAGTTCTTC.

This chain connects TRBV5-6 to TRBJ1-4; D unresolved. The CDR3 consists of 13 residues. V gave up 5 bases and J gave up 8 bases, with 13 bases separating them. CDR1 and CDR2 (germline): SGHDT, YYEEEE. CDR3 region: CASRRDQEEKLFF. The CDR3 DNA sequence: TGTGCCAGCAGGCGTGACCAGGAGGAAAAACTGTTTTTT.

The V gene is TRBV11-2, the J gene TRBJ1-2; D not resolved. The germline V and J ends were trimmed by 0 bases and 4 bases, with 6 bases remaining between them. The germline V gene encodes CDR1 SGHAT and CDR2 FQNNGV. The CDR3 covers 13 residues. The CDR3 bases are TGTGCCAGCAGCTTAGAGGCTTCCTATGGCTACACCTTC. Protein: CASSLEASYGYTF.